The 12 T cell receptor beta chains below come from one sample, sequenced in a study of cytomegalovirus exposure and HLA in healthy donors. Primers included in the PCR were 60 Vbeta and 13 Jbeta primers. Libraries were prepared by immunoSEQ multiplex PCR; TCRdb keeps only in-frame clonotypes and omits some of them. The table gives some 120,000 clones; the top ten clones make up less than 2.5% of it. Material for sequencing was PBMCs. The receptor set was obtained from a woman in her sixties in good health and CMV-seronegative.

V usage is TRBV27 and J usage is TRBJ2-7; TRBD2 aligns across 9 bases. The CDR3 has 15 residues. CDR1 MNHEY and CDR2 SMNVEV come from the germline V gene (reference sequence). The junction had 5 bases not matched to a gene; V was cut back by 3 bases and J by 2 bases. The CDR3 is CASSFWREGPYEQYF. DNA for the CDR3: TGTGCCAGCAGTTTTTGGCGGGAGGGCCCCTACGAGCAGTACTTC.

The genes are TRBV6-5 and TRBJ1-1, with D possibly being TRBD1 (5 bases). This CDR3 region has 16 residues. V was clipped by 0 bases and J by 4 bases, with 15 bases between them. Germline V lookup: CDR1 MNHEY, CDR2 SVGAGI. CDR3 DNA sequence: TGTGCCAGCAGTTACTCGAAAACCCAGGGCGGCACTGAAGCTTTCTTT. Its translation is CASSYSKTQGGTEAFF.

The rearrangement uses TRBV6-5 and TRBJ2-5; 10 bases fit TRBD1. Trimming removed 6 bases from V and 1 base from J; junction bases left unmatched: 5. Per the germline V gene, CDR1 is MNHEY and CDR2 is SVGAGI. The CDR3 sequence is 15 residues long. The CDR3 here is CASRRQGAFQETQYF. CDR3 coding DNA: TGTGCCAGCAGAAGACAGGGGGCTTTCCAAGAGACCCAGTACTTC.

The chain's CDR3 is CASSTRQGSGGELFF. DNA for the CDR3: TGTGCCAGCAGCACCCGACAGGGGAGTGGCGGGGAGCTGTTTTTT. V is TRBV9 and J is TRBJ2-2; 8 positions agree with TRBD1. The CDR3 sequence is 15 residues long. CDR1 SGDLS and CDR2 YYNGEE come from the germline V gene. The trim removed 4 bases at V and 7 bases at J, leaving 9 bases unmatched.

The V gene is TRBV5-1, the J gene TRBJ2-7; possibly TRBD1 for D (5 bases). This CDR3 comprises 14 residues. Germline loops: CDR1 SGHRS, CDR2 YFSETQ. V dropped 5 bases and J dropped 2 bases, with 14 bases sitting between them. The DNA for the CDR3 is TGCGCCAGCAGGTCCCGACAGACGACCTACGAGCAGTACTTC. Protein: CASRSRQTTYEQYF.

This chain uses TRBV15 with TRBJ2-2, with 8 bases matching TRBD1. V lost 10 bases to trimming and J lost 4 bases; unmatched junction nucleotides: 5. Germline V gives CDR1 LNHNV, CDR2 YYDKDF (reference sequence). CDR3 size: 13 residues. This CDR3 is CASGTGATGELFF. In DNA, the CDR3 is TGTGCCAGTGGGACAGGTGCCACCGGGGAGCTGTTTTTT.

The genes are TRBV28 and TRBJ1-4; TRBD1 agrees at 8 bases. J gave up 8 bases and V 3 bases, and 14 bases lay outside the gene matches. Germline lookup yields CDR1 MDHEN and CDR2 SYDVKM. This CDR3 has 17 amino acids. The chain's CDR3 is CASSFLGQEFRWEKLFF. In nucleotides, the CDR3 is TGTGCCAGCAGTTTTTTGGGACAGGAGTTCAGGTGGGAAAAACTGTTTTTT.

The V and J genes are TRBV5-1 and TRBJ2-5; TRBD1 might be the D (7 bases). CDR1 is SGHRS, CDR2 YFSETQ, per germline. The germline V and J ends were trimmed by 3 bases and 5 bases, with 23 bases remaining between them. The CDR3 extends over 17 amino acids. The CDR3 DNA reads as TGCGCCAGCAGCTCACTTGGGGGGACAGCAAGGGGGGAGACCCAGTACTTC. Translated: CASSSLGGTARGETQYF.

The rearrangement links TRBV27 to TRBJ1-2, with a possible D match to TRBD1 (6 bases). The germline V and J ends were trimmed by 2 bases and 4 bases, with 8 bases remaining between them. Germline V gene data show CDR1 as MNHEY and CDR2 as SMNVEV (reference sequence). There are 13 residues in the CDR3. The CDR3 reads CASSLRGTYGYTF. The CDR3 DNA sequence: TGTGCCAGCAGTTTAAGGGGGACCTATGGCTACACCTTC.

V usage is TRBV19 and J usage is TRBJ1-5; 8 bases are shared with TRBD1. The CDR3 has 14 amino acids. The trim removed 5 bases at V and 7 bases at J, leaving 7 bases unmatched. Germline assignment: CDR1 LNHDA and CDR2 SQIVND (reference sequence). The CDR3 loop is CASSPTGGGQPQHF. The CDR3 DNA reads TGTGCCAGTAGTCCAACAGGGGGAGGGCAGCCCCAGCATTTT.

J is TRBJ2-1 and V is TRBV28; maybe TRBD2 (6 bases). Trimming shortened V by 2 bases and J by 7 bases, and 12 bases separated the two germline ends. This CDR3 has 14 residues. Germline assignment: CDR1 MDHEN and CDR2 SYDVKM. The CDR3 DNA reads TGTGCCAGCAGTTTAGATAGCGGCTGGAATGAGCAGTTCTTC. As protein: CASSLDSGWNEQFF. Complete variable domain (other parts from reference TRBV28 and TRBJ2-1): DVKVTQSSRYLVKRTGEKVFLECVQDMDHENMFWYRQDPGLGLRLIYFSYDVKMKEKGDIPEGYSVSREKKERFSLILESASTNQTSMYLCASSLDSGWNEQFFGPGTRLTVL.

The chain recombines TRBV10-3 with TRBJ2-7, with 8 bases matching TRBD1. Germline CDR1 and CDR2: ENHRY and SYGVKD. This CDR3 has 13 amino acids. Trimming cost V 5 bases and J 5 bases; bases outside gene matches: 5. The CDR3 sequence: CAISSGQGDEQYF. The CDR3, as DNA: TGTGCCATCAGTAGCGGACAGGGCGACGAGCAGTACTTC.